These T cell receptor beta chains were read from a single sample in a study of T-cell reconstitution after alpha-beta-depleted transplantation in children. TCRdb independently ran MiXCR on the PCR reads; one entry per CDR3 protein. The data show about a million distinct CDR3 sequences, roughly 31% seen once. The sequences come from PBMCs, mostly from graft donor cells, collected 360 days after TCRalphabeta/CD19-depleted stem cell transplant. The receptor source for this set is a boy in the first two years of life who had a stem cell transplant for SCID, so the T cells may come from the graft donor. Each CDR3 is given with its conserved first and last residue. Size is omitted from some rows. Given values are once, few, many or a class for expanded clones.

CDR3aa,abundance,j_gene,v_gene
CASSLDTAHDTEAFF,-,TRBJ1-1,TRBV5-1
CASSFPGQGVGRAYGYTF,-,TRBJ1-2,TRBV5-1
CASSDTYEQYF,many,TRBJ2-7,TRBV25-1
CASSTPGAGYTGELFF,-,TRBJ2-2,TRBV12-3/TRBV12-4
CSARYAVTDTQYF,-,TRBJ2-3,TRBV20-1
CASRYRVVNTEAFF,-,TRBJ1-1,TRBV6-2/TRBV6-3
CASSAGTSYPVWGTGELFF,-,TRBJ2-2,TRBV2
CASSPYTSQGLDTQYF,-,TRBJ2-3,TRBV18
CASSETGGQETQYF,-,TRBJ2-5,TRBV2
CASSFITGHTEAFF,few,TRBJ1-1,TRBV5-1
CASSLIPGPRTTNYGYTF,-,TRBJ1-2,TRBV27
CASSTQAAQTGELFF,-,TRBJ2-2,TRBV12-3/TRBV12-4
CASSVGQGNSPLHF,many,TRBJ1-6,TRBV9
CSVRDTPNTEAFF,few,TRBJ1-1,TRBV29-1
CASSVGPTDSYEQYF,-,TRBJ2-7,TRBV9
CASSLGWTFSYEQYF,-,TRBJ2-7,TRBV7-2
CASSFDPGPITQYF,-,TRBJ2-3,TRBV7-2
CASSSRFEQYF,-,TRBJ2-7,TRBV27
CASANRSKDYEQYF,-,TRBJ2-7,TRBV7-9
CASSTDWYLELFF,-,TRBJ2-2,TRBV12-3/TRBV12-4
CASSVEGVGTGELFF,-,TRBJ2-2,TRBV9
CATSRVRGMRETQYF,few,TRBJ2-5,TRBV15
CASGGQGPHGYTF,-,TRBJ1-2,TRBV5-1
CASSFPSGGVTGELFF,-,TRBJ2-2,TRBV11-2
CASTGLAGTDTQYF,few,TRBJ2-3,TRBV5-1
CSATGANTEAFF,-,TRBJ1-1,TRBV20-1
CSAGPSLETQYF,-,TRBJ2-5,TRBV20-1
CAWSGAITDTQYF,few,TRBJ2-3,TRBV30
CASSSRRRGHYEQYF,-,TRBJ2-7,TRBV9
CASKESALTANYGYTF,few,TRBJ1-2,TRBV28
CSARWGRSSYNEQFF,-,TRBJ2-1,TRBV20-1
CASSLPTSGVNTGELFF,few,TRBJ2-2,TRBV7-2
CASSYSGSSGANVLTF,few,TRBJ2-6,TRBV6-5
CSASAGLAGGLRDTQYF,-,TRBJ2-3,TRBV20-1
CASSPRREYEQYF,-,TRBJ2-7,TRBV7-8
CASSLADGGPREAFF,few,TRBJ1-1,TRBV5-1
CASSVDRGERELFF,few,TRBJ2-2,TRBV5-1
CASSLLSGTDTQYF,-,TRBJ2-3,TRBV7-8
CASRRLVRGFYNEQFF,-,TRBJ2-1,TRBV6-1
CASSYRPDRVAGPNTEAFF,-,TRBJ1-1,TRBV6-2/TRBV6-3
CSARDFLSGTDTQYF,-,TRBJ2-3,TRBV20-1
CASSPRDLTRGYTF,few,TRBJ1-2,TRBV7-8
CASSQPTSGGQETQYF,few,TRBJ2-5,TRBV4-1
CASRPSGNEQFF,many,TRBJ2-1,TRBV28
CSARDRILNEKLFF,-,TRBJ1-4,TRBV20-1
CASSQGHTLNTEAFF,-,TRBJ1-1,TRBV3-1
CASSLGRRNTEAFF,many,TRBJ1-1,TRBV28
CASSPRGATLGYF,-,TRBJ2-7,TRBV4-3
CASSGTGSYEQYF,-,TRBJ2-7,TRBV10-1
CASGTGLRGEKLFF,few,TRBJ1-4,TRBV25-1